The 28 T cell receptor beta chains given below trace back to one sample, sequenced in a study of blood T cell repertoires in COVID-19. Profiled with immunoSEQ multiplex PCR; TCRdb holds only in-frame clones, not every one. The table records 150,000 to 200,000 clones, approximately 84% of them present only once. Sequencing was performed on peripheral blood. The receptors derive from a woman aged 80 or over with acute or convalescent COVID-19.

The V and J genes are TRBV5-1 and TRBJ1-6, with 8 bases aligning to TRBD1. Germline V lookup: CDR1 SGHRS, CDR2 YFSETQ. Losses at the gene ends were 4 bases for V and 8 bases for J; bases not matched to a gene: 8. The CDR3 runs to 15 residues. The CDR3 DNA reads TGCGCCAGCAGCCCCGGACAGGGTCCCCATTCACCCCTCCACTTT. It encodes CASSPGQGPHSPLHF.

The CDR3 spells CASSIARSTDTQYF. The CDR3 DNA sequence: TGTGCCAGTAGTATTGCCAGGAGCACAGATACGCAGTATTTT. The J gene is TRBJ2-3, the V gene TRBV19; unclear D gene. Trimming left V 3 bases short and J 0 bases short, with 7 bases between. This CDR3 is 14 amino acids long. Per germline, CDR1 LNHDA and CDR2 SQIVND (reference sequence).

The chain employs TRBV7-9 and TRBJ2-7; D not resolved. Trimming took 1 base from V and 3 from J, leaving 10 bases between them. The CDR3 is made up of 14 amino acids. In germline, CDR1 is SEHNR, CDR2 FQNEAQ (reference sequence). The CDR3 here is CASSLEFESYEQYF. DNA of the CDR3: TGTGCCAGCAGCTTAGAGTTTGAGAGCTACGAGCAGTACTTC.

The J gene is TRBJ2-5, the V gene TRBV11-3; the D is unclear. Germline assignment: CDR1 SGHNT and CDR2 YENEEA. V was clipped by 0 bases and J by 5 bases, with 7 bases between them. This CDR3 has 13 amino acids. The CDR3 nucleotides read TGTGCCAGCAGCTTAGATGGTGGCGAGACCCAGTACTTC. Amino acid sequence: CASSLDGGETQYF.

The chain carries TRBV21-1 and TRBJ1-3. TRBV21-1 is given as a pseudogene. This CDR3 is built from 16 residues. The CDR3 region is CASSKTFGGTRNTIYF. CDR3 in DNA: TGTGCCAGCAGCAAAACATTCGGGGGGACGAGGAACACCATATATTTT.

V usage is TRBV4-1 and J usage is TRBJ2-1; 14 bases fit TRBD2. This CDR3 comprises 18 residues. The V gene's germline CDR1 is MGHRA and CDR2 YSYEKL. V lost 4 bases and J lost 9; bases outside the gene matches: 14. CDR3 loop: CASSRRSPGLAGEGEQFF. The CDR3 bases are TGCGCCAGCAGCCGGAGAAGCCCGGGACTAGCGGGAGAGGGTGAGCAGTTCTTC.

The chain is built from TRBV3-1 (or the pseudogene TRBV3-2) and TRBJ2-3; TRBD2 aligns across 7 bases. CDR3 length: 12 residues. The V gene end was trimmed by 3 bases and the J gene end by 7 bases; junction bases not matched to a gene: 1. Germline-derived CDR1 and CDR2 are LGHDT and YNNKEL (reference sequence). The CDR3 bases are TGTGCCAGCAGCCAGACTAGCAATACGCAGTATTTT. Amino acids: CASSQTSNTQYF.

The rearrangement links TRBV30 to TRBJ2-3; D is unresolved. Germline CDR1 and CDR2: GTSNPN and SVGIG (reference sequence). Between the trimmed V and J ends, which lost 4 bases and 2 bases, there was a span of 10 bases. This CDR3 spans 13 amino acids. CDR3 nucleotide sequence: TGTGCCTGGAATGTACACCTCACAGATACGCAGTATTTT. It yields the protein CAWNVHLTDTQYF.

This clone was detected once. V is TRBV27 and J is TRBJ2-7, with 11 bases matching TRBD2. The germline gives CDR1 MNHEY, CDR2 SMNVEV (reference sequence). The V and J ends lost 5 bases and 2 bases, in that order; junction bases with no gene match: 8. The CDR3 runs 16 residues. CDR3 nucleotide sequence: TGTGCCAGCAGTCCCTATTTAGCGGGAGGGCCCTACGAGCAGTACTTC. It translates to CASSPYLAGGPYEQYF.

The V call is TRBV10-1, the J call TRBJ2-7; tentative D call: TRBD1 (5 bases). This CDR3 comprises 14 residues. From germline, CDR1 is WNHNN and CDR2 SYGVQD (reference sequence). Trimming stripped 6 bases from V and 0 bases from J, with 12 bases between. CDR3 residues: CASSADISSYEQYF. CDR3 nucleotides: TGCGCCAGCAGCGCGGACATCAGCTCCTACGAGCAGTACTTC.

The rearrangement uses TRBV19 and TRBJ1-1; TRBD1 matches 10 bases. The CDR3 runs to 15 residues. Germline CDR1 and CDR2: LNHDA and SQIVND (reference sequence). The V segment lost 3 bases and the J segment 2 bases; nucleotides outside the gene matches: 3. In DNA, the CDR3 is TGTGCCAGTAGTATCGGGACAGGGGAAAACACTGAAGCTTTCTTT. This encodes CASSIGTGENTEAFF.

This clone was counted between two and nine times. This chain uses TRBV19 with TRBJ1-2; 9 nucleotides agree with TRBD1. Per germline, CDR1 LNHDA and CDR2 SQIVND (reference sequence). The V gene end was trimmed by 0 bases and the J gene end by 2 bases; junction bases not matched to a gene: 1. This CDR3 contains 15 residues. The CDR3 DNA follows: TGTGCCAGTAGTATAGATGGGACAGGGAACTATGGCTACACCTTC. Translation: CASSIDGTGNYGYTF. The whole variable domain, filled in from reference TRBV19 and TRBJ1-2, reads DGGITQSPKYLFRKEGQNVTLSCEQNLNHDAMYWYRQDPGQGLRLIYYSQIVNDFQKGDIAEGYSVSREKKESFPLTVTSAQKNPTAFYLCASSIDGTGNYGYTFGSGTRLTVV.

The chain recombines TRBV5-5 with TRBJ1-4; D is undetermined. The CDR3 runs 15 residues. V lost 1 base to trimming and J lost 3 bases, with 10 bases between them. The germline V gene encodes CDR1 SGHKS and CDR2 YYEKEE (reference sequence). In DNA, the CDR3 is TGTGCCAGCAGCTTGAACAGCCTACCTAATGAAAAACTGTTTTTT. It yields the protein CASSLNSLPNEKLFF.

As regards this clone: Other DNA sequences within the sample encode an identical CDR3. The gene calls are TRBV5-1 and TRBJ2-3; TRBD2 matches 8 bases. The CDR3 consists of 14 residues. Germline V gene sequence: CDR1 SGHRS, CDR2 YFSETQ. V trimming: 3 bases; J trimming: 3 bases; junction bases outside the gene matches: 3. CDR3 region: CASSSLAGTDTQYF. DNA of the CDR3: TGCGCCAGCAGCTCTTTAGCGGGAACAGATACGCAGTATTTT.

A note on this clone: A junction boundary mismatches the germline segment, possibly from a read error. This chain uses TRBV28 with TRBJ2-3; TRBD2 is a possible D gene (5 bases). The CDR3 is 12 residues long. The germline gives CDR1 MDHEN, CDR2 SYDVKM. The CDR3 DNA reads as TGTGCCAGCAGTTTAACTGAGCGGCACCTCCATTTT. It codes for CASSLTERHLHF.

The chain couples TRBV20-1 to TRBJ1-2; D is ambiguous. Trimming pared 3 bases from V and 5 bases from J, leaving 22 bases between. CDR1 and CDR2 from the germline V gene are DFQATT and SNEGSKA (reference sequence). This CDR3 has 16 amino acids. CDR3 nucleotide sequence: TGCAGTGCTAGTGCCGGTGGGAGGGCACTAGTGTATGGCTACACCTTC. Protein: CSASAGGRALVYGYTF.

The V call is TRBV5-1, the J call TRBJ1-2; TRBD1 agrees at 7 bases. The germline V gene has CDR1 SGHRS and CDR2 YFSETQ. The J segment lost 0 bases and the V segment lost 7 bases, leaving 9 bases of the junction unmatched. The CDR3 runs to 15 residues. CDR3 in DNA: TGCGCCAGCTCCTCGGAGGGGGCCCCTAACTATGGCTACACCTTC. It codes for CASSSEGAPNYGYTF.

This rearrangement joins TRBV30 to TRBJ2-1; D not resolved. The ends were cut back, 5 bases at V and 7 bases at J, with 6 bases in the middle. The CDR3 consists of 10 residues. Germline V CDR1 and CDR2: GTSNPN, SVGIG (reference sequence). The CDR3 sequence is CAWLGNEQFF. In DNA, the CDR3 is TGTGCCTGGCTCGGTAATGAGCAGTTCTTC.

The J gene is TRBJ2-7, the V gene TRBV29-1; 9 nucleotides align to TRBD1. Germline trimming cut 7 bases from V and 3 bases from J; bases unmatched to any gene: 7. Looked up from germline, CDR1 is SQVTM and CDR2 is ANQGSEA. This CDR3 comprises 13 residues. The CDR3 sequence: CSANRGQGYEQYF. Written as DNA, the CDR3 is TGCAGCGCTAACAGGGGGCAGGGCTACGAGCAGTACTTC.

The rearrangement uses TRBV15 and TRBJ2-5, with 8 nucleotides matching TRBD1. CDR1 is LNHNV, CDR2 YYDKDF, per germline (reference sequence). V lost 5 bases to trimming and J lost 5 bases; unmatched junction nucleotides: 4. The CDR3 runs to 13 residues. CDR3 protein: CATSFYRGETQYF. DNA of the CDR3: TGTGCCACCAGCTTTTACAGGGGGGAGACCCAGTACTTC. The full variable domain, its missing parts supplied by reference TRBV15 and TRBJ2-5, is DAMVIQNPRYQVTQFGKPVTLSCSQTLNHNVMYWYQQKSSQAPKLLFHYYDKDFNNEADTPDNFQSRRPNTSFCFLDIRSPGLGDTAMYLCATSFYRGETQYFGPGTRLLVL.

The chain recombines TRBV13 with TRBJ1-1, with 7 bases matching TRBD1. Germline CDR1 is PRHDT and CDR2 is FYEKMQ (reference sequence). Trimming at V came to 5 bases and at J to 4 bases, leaving 4 bases not matched to a gene. The CDR3 covers 13 residues. CDR3 region: CASSPQGSTEAFF. The CDR3 DNA follows: TGTGCCAGCAGCCCACAGGGGAGCACTGAAGCTTTCTTT.

The chain combines TRBV4-3 with TRBJ1-1; a possible D gene is TRBD1 (5 bases). V was pared by 4 bases and J by 4 bases, with 10 bases between. CDR1 is LGHNA, CDR2 YSLEER, per germline. The CDR3 contains 13 residues. The CDR3 DNA sequence: TGCGCCAGCAGCCGCCAGGGATTCACTGAAGCTTTCTTT. It is translated as CASSRQGFTEAFF.

The chain joins TRBV27 to TRBJ1-4; D call uncertain. The CDR3 runs 12 residues. Trimming shortened V by 6 bases and J by 4 bases, and 6 bases separated the two germline ends. CDR1 MNHEY and CDR2 SMNVEV come from the germline V gene (reference sequence). CDR3 bases: TGTGCCAGCAGAGCCGATAATGAAAAACTGTTTTTT. Translated, it gives CASRADNEKLFF.

The gene calls are TRBV11-1 and TRBJ2-1; no definite D call. The CDR3 has 15 residues. V was shortened by 1 base and J by 3 bases, with 10 bases between the two germline ends. Germline CDR1 is SGHAT and CDR2 is FQDESV (reference sequence). CDR3 nucleotides: TGTGCCAGCAGCTTAGGCCTAGATGACTACAATGAGCAGTTCTTC. The encoded protein is CASSLGLDDYNEQFF.

The V and J genes are TRBV3-1 (or the pseudogene TRBV3-2) and TRBJ2-7, with D possibly matching TRBD2 (6 bases). Germline V CDR1 and CDR2: LGHDT, YNNKEL (reference sequence). The CDR3 loop spans 14 amino acids. The V and J ends lost 2 bases and 4 bases respectively, with 12 bases between them. The CDR3 sequence is CASSQPGELYEQYF. The CDR3 DNA reads as TGTGCCAGCAGCCAACCGGGGGAACTTTACGAGCAGTACTTC.

The V and J genes are TRBV2 and TRBJ2-2; TRBD2 is a possible D gene (5 bases). The CDR3 has 13 residues. CDR1 is SNHLY, CDR2 FYNNEI, per germline. V lost 6 bases and J lost 2, with 7 bases in between. CDR3 DNA sequence: TGTGCCAGCAGGGACTTTAACACCGGGGAGCTGTTTTTT. Translating gives CASRDFNTGELFF.

This clone has only a few counts. The chain links TRBV5-1 to TRBJ2-5, with TRBD1 as a possible D gene (5 bases). Trimming removed 5 bases at V and 4 bases at J, with 6 bases between. This CDR3 is built from 11 residues. The germline CDR1 and CDR2 sequences are SGHRS and YFSETQ. CDR3 amino acids: CASRRGETQYF. CDR3 DNA sequence: TGCGCCAGCAGAAGGGGAGAGACCCAGTACTTC.

With respect to this clone: Other DNA sequences in the same sample also yield this CDR3. This chain joins TRBV6-5 and TRBJ2-5; 8 bases fit TRBD1. The CDR3 contains 11 residues. V trimming: 8 bases; J trimming: 4 bases; junction bases outside the gene matches: 0. From germline, CDR1 is MNHEY and CDR2 SVGAGI. DNA for the CDR3: TGTGCCAGCGGACAGGGAGAGACCCAGTACTTC. Translating gives CASGQGETQYF.